Shown below are 24 T cell receptor beta chains from a single sample sequenced in a study of cytomegalovirus exposure and HLA in healthy donors (dated by TCRdb to the late 2010s). Libraries were built with the immunoSEQ multiplex PCR assay. For the multiplex PCR, a mixture combining 60 forward primers for TCR Vbeta segments and 13 reverse primers for TCR Jbeta segments was used. TCRdb took over this immuneACCESS table, retaining in-frame rearrangements with V and J assigned. Such tables are incomplete; in checked studies, under half of the missing clones stem from an unresolved V gene, and the remainder is unexplained. In this sample the table shows about 110,000 clones, 75% of which occur a single time. The ten largest clones take up around 2.8% of the sample. The sample was PBMCs. All receptors derive from a male donor in good health and CMV-seropositive.

This rearrangement joins TRBV6-5 to TRBJ2-7, with D unresolved. Germline values: CDR1 MNHEY, CDR2 SVGAGI. With 2 bases removed from V and 4 bases from J, the gap between germline ends came to 9 bases. There are 13 residues in the CDR3. The CDR3 region has the DNA TGTGCCAGCAGTTACAATTCAGGATACGAGCAGTACTTC. It codes for CASSYNSGYEQYF.

Here the CDR3 DNA reads TGTGCCAGCAGACAAACAGGGGTGGGAGCTTTCTTT. Translated, it gives CASRQTGVGAFF. The chain recombines TRBV2 with TRBJ1-1, with 7 nucleotides matching TRBD1. The CDR3 is 12 amino acids. The ends lost 6 bases at V and 10 bases at J; junction bases unmatched: 8. The germline V gene encodes CDR1 SNHLY and CDR2 FYNNEI.

The chain has TRBV11-1 and TRBJ1-4; TRBD1 is a possible D gene (5 bases). CDR1 and CDR2 (germline): SGHAT, FQDESV (reference sequence). This CDR3 is built from 15 residues. Trimming took 6 bases from V and 8 from J, leaving 19 bases between them. CDR3 residues: CASRRRDSQEEKLFF. CDR3 coding DNA: TGTGCCAGCAGGCGGAGGGACTCCCAGGAAGAAAAACTGTTTTTT.

The J gene is TRBJ1-6, the V gene TRBV5-5; 8 bases match TRBD1. Unmatched junction bases numbered 7, after V lost 2 bases and J lost 6 bases. The CDR3 has 16 residues. Germline lookup yields CDR1 SGHKS and CDR2 YYEKEE (reference sequence). The DNA of the CDR3 is TGTGCCAGCAGCTTACCGACAGGGGCTAGTAATTCACCCCTCCACTTT. This gives the protein CASSLPTGASNSPLHF.

This clone came up a few times. This chain connects TRBV18 to TRBJ1-5; 11 nucleotides line up with TRBD1. CDR3 length equals 15 residues. CDR1 and CDR2 from the germline V gene are KGHSH and LQKENI. J lost 6 bases, V lost 6 bases, and 7 bases had no gene match. The chain's CDR3 is CASSPGTGGSQPQHF. The CDR3 DNA reads as TGTGCCAGCTCCCCCGGGACAGGGGGAAGTCAGCCCCAGCATTTT.

The V gene is TRBV7-2, the J gene TRBJ2-7, with 9 bases identical to TRBD2. This CDR3 comprises 15 residues. Germline loops: CDR1 SGHTA, CDR2 FQGNSA. The V segment lost 5 bases and the J segment 4 bases; nucleotides outside the gene matches: 9. For the CDR3, the DNA is TGTGCCAGCAGCCAAGGGCCTAGCGGGGCATACGAGCAGTACTTC. It codes for CASSQGPSGAYEQYF.

The chain links TRBV6-6 to TRBJ2-1, with 11 bases matching TRBD2. Per germline, CDR1 MNHNY and CDR2 SVGAGI (reference sequence). The CDR3 loop spans 15 amino acids. V lost 3 bases and J lost 7; bases outside the gene matches: 5. This CDR3 is CASSYTSGSFNEQFF. The CDR3 bases are TGTGCCAGCAGTTATACTAGCGGGAGTTTTAATGAGCAGTTCTTC.

The gene calls are TRBV12-5 and TRBJ1-1; TRBD1 agrees at 9 bases. Germline CDR1 LGHNT, CDR2 FRNRAP. The CDR3 runs to 15 residues. V dropped 0 bases and J dropped 6; count of bases not matched to a gene: 5. CDR3 sequence (DNA): TGTGCTAGTGGTTTGGTAAGGGACAGGGTCGCTGAAGCTTTCTTT. Amino acids: CASGLVRDRVAEAFF.

The rearrangement joins TRBV4-2 to TRBJ2-1, with TRBD2 identical over 10 bases. J gave up 3 bases and V 3 bases, and 5 bases lay outside the gene matches. CDR1 is LGHNA and CDR2 is YNFKEQ in the germline V gene. The CDR3 spans 16 residues. Written as DNA, the CDR3 is TGTGCCAGCAGCCAGGAACTAGCGGGGAACTACAATGAGCAGTTCTTC. This encodes CASSQELAGNYNEQFF.

The chain joins TRBV29-1 to TRBJ1-2; 10 bases are a match to TRBD1. J lost 8 bases, V lost 4 bases, and 4 bases had no gene match. The CDR3 runs to 12 residues. Germline V lookup: CDR1 SQVTM, CDR2 ANQGSEA. The CDR3 DNA follows: TGCAGCGTTGCAAGGACAGGGGGAGGCTACACCTTC. This sequence encodes CSVARTGGGYTF.

The chain joins TRBV6-5 to TRBJ1-1; D is undetermined. This CDR3 spans 14 amino acids. Germline V CDR1 and CDR2: MNHEY, SVGAGI. Trimming cost V 7 bases and J 8 bases, with 20 bases left between them. CDR3 coding DNA: TGTGCCAGCAAGATCGTCCCATGGGAGGGCGAAGCTTTCTTT. Translating gives CASKIVPWEGEAFF.

The chain links TRBV5-1 to TRBJ1-4; 7 positions match TRBD1. The V gene end was trimmed by 4 bases and the J gene end by 0 bases; junction bases not matched to a gene: 6. The CDR3 has 16 amino acids. The germline CDR1 and CDR2 sequences are SGHRS and YFSETQ. The CDR3 DNA reads TGCGCCAGCAGCCAGACAGGGCGGGCAACTAATGAAAAACTGTTTTTT. Protein: CASSQTGRATNEKLFF.

CDR3 residues: CASTTTGTGGNEQFF. DNA of the CDR3: TGCGCCAGCACCACCACCGGGACAGGGGGCAATGAGCAGTTCTTC. The chain has TRBV5-1 and TRBJ2-1; 11 bases match TRBD1. Germline lookup yields CDR1 SGHRS and CDR2 YFSETQ. CDR3 length equals 15 residues. V shed 6 bases, J shed 6 bases, and the junction held 8 bases outside the gene matches.

V is TRBV12-5 and J is TRBJ2-5; D call uncertain. Germline-derived CDR1 and CDR2 are LGHNT and FRNRAP. The ends were cut back, 1 base at V and 5 bases at J, with 8 bases in the middle. The CDR3 length is 13 residues. The CDR3 bases are TGTGCTAGTGGTTTGGGAGGCTCGGAGACCCAGTACTTC. This codes for CASGLGGSETQYF.

DNA for the CDR3: TGTGCCAGCAGCTTATTGGGGCAGGTCGTGAACACTGAAGCTTTCTTT. Translating it yields CASSLLGQVVNTEAFF. The chain carries TRBV11-2 and TRBJ1-1; D may be TRBD1 (5 bases). The germline gives CDR1 SGHAT, CDR2 FQNNGV. CDR3 size: 16 residues. The V end lost 2 bases, the J end lost 0 bases, and 13 bases lay between the germline ends.

J is TRBJ2-6 and V is TRBV29-1, with no clear D. Between the trimmed V and J ends, which lost 5 bases and 0 bases, there was a span of 5 bases. The CDR3 has 13 amino acids. Germline values: CDR1 SQVTM, CDR2 ANQGSEA. Here the CDR3 reads CSVSVSGANVLTF. Written as DNA, the CDR3 is TGCAGCGTTAGCGTCTCTGGGGCCAACGTCCTGACTTTC.

The chain carries TRBV5-4 and TRBJ2-7, with 10 bases matching TRBD1. V shed 4 bases, J shed 5 bases, and the junction held 9 bases outside the gene matches. The CDR3 consists of 15 residues. Looked up from germline, CDR1 is SGHNT and CDR2 is YYREEE (reference sequence). The CDR3, as DNA: TGTGCCAGCAGCCGAACGACAGGGGGCTCGGACGAGCAGTACTTC. It yields the protein CASSRTTGGSDEQYF.

Worth noting for this clone: The same CDR3 also results from other DNA sequences found in this sample. The V call is TRBV5-1, the J call TRBJ2-7; 9 bases align to TRBD1. The CDR3 is made up of 14 amino acids. CDR1 is SGHRS and CDR2 is YFSETQ in the germline V gene. The J segment lost 5 bases and the V segment lost 5 bases, leaving 8 bases of the junction unmatched. The CDR3 here is CASSSGQGRDEQYF. DNA for the CDR3: TGCGCCAGCAGTTCAGGACAGGGGAGAGACGAGCAGTACTTC.

The CDR3 spells CAWTSGVGATDTQYF. CDR3 bases: TGTGCCTGGACCTCGGGGGTGGGAGCTACAGATACGCAGTATTTT. This chain connects TRBV30 to TRBJ2-3; tentatively, D is TRBD2 (6 bases). The CDR3 runs to 15 residues. The germline gives CDR1 GTSNPN, CDR2 SVGIG (reference sequence). The V and J ends lost 4 bases and 3 bases respectively, with 17 bases between them.

This clone has more than one count but fewer than ten. The V call is TRBV2, the J call TRBJ2-7, with 11 bases aligning to TRBD1. Germline V gene sequence: CDR1 SNHLY, CDR2 FYNNEI. V lost 7 bases, J lost 7 bases, and 15 bases stayed unmatched. CDR3 length: 16 amino acids. The CDR3 DNA sequence: TGTGCCAGCACTCTACGGTCCGGGACAGGGGGTAGGGAGCAGTACTTC. This sequence encodes CASTLRSGTGGREQYF. Complete variable domain (other parts from reference TRBV2 and TRBJ2-7): EPEVTQTPSHQVTQMGQEVILRCVPISNHLYFYWYRQILGQKVEFLVSFYNNEISEKSEIFDDQFSVERPDGSNFTLKIRSTKLEDSAMYFCASTLRSGTGGREQYFGPGTRLTVT.

V usage is TRBV28 and J usage is TRBJ1-4; 10 nucleotides match TRBD1. V was pared by 4 bases and J by 1 base, with 6 bases of the junction left unmatched. The CDR3 is 17 residues long. CDR1 and CDR2 from the germline V gene are MDHEN and SYDVKM. The CDR3 spells CASSSPGQGRTNEKLFF. CDR3 coding DNA: TGTGCCAGCAGTTCCCCGGGACAGGGGAGAACTAATGAAAAACTGTTTTTT.

J is TRBJ2-5 and V is TRBV30; TRBD1 agrees at 8 bases. The germline V gene has CDR1 GTSNPN and CDR2 SVGIG (reference sequence). This CDR3 region has 13 residues. Losses at the gene ends were 3 bases for V and 5 bases for J; bases not matched to a gene: 5. For the CDR3, the DNA is TGTGCCTGGAGCAGGGGGCGGCAGGAGACCCAGTACTTC. Translation: CAWSRGRQETQYF.

This chain links TRBV6-5 with TRBJ2-7; D may be TRBD1 (7 bases). V lost 7 bases, J lost 4 bases, and 17 bases lay in between. Germline CDR1 reads MNHEY; CDR2 reads SVGAGI. The CDR3 runs to 14 residues. The CDR3 region is CASNHGGTEYEQYF. The CDR3 region has the DNA TGTGCCAGCAACCACGGAGGGACAGAGTACGAGCAGTACTTC.

The chain couples TRBV29-1 to TRBJ1-2, with D hard to call. This CDR3 has 12 amino acids. Germline loops: CDR1 SQVTM, CDR2 ANQGSEA. Trimming shortened V by 3 bases and J by 6 bases, and 11 bases separated the two germline ends. The CDR3 sequence: CSVDRWLDGYTF. The CDR3 DNA sequence: TGCAGCGTTGACAGGTGGTTGGATGGCTACACCTTC.